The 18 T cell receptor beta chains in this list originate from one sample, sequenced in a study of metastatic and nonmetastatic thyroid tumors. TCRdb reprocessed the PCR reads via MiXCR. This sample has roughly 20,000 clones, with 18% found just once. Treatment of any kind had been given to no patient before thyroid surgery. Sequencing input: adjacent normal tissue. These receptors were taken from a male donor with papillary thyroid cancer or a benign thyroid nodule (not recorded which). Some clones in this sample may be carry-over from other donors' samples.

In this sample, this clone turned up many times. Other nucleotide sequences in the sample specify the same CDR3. The CDR3 bases are TGTGCCAGCAGCTTAGCCCAAGGACTAGCGCCTACCCAGTACTTC. This translates into CASSLAQGLAPTQYF. The J gene is TRBJ2-5, the V gene TRBV11-2; TRBD2 matches 9 bases. CDR3 length: 15 amino acids. Germline V lookup: CDR1 SGHAT, CDR2 FQNNGV. J was trimmed by 8 bases and V by 1 base; bases with no gene match: 8.

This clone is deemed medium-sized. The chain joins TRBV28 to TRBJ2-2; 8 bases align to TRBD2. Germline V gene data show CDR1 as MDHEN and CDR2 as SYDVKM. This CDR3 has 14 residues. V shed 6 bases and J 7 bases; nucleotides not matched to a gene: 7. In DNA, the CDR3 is TGTGCCAGCAGCCAGACTAGCGCTCGCGGGGAGCTGTTTTTT. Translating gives CASSQTSARGELFF.

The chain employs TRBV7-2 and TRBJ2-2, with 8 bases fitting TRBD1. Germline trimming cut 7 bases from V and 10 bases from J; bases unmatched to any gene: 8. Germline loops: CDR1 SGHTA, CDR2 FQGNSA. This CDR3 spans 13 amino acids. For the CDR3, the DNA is TGTGCCAGCATTACCGGACAGGGCATGGAGCTGTTTTTT. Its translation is CASITGQGMELFF.

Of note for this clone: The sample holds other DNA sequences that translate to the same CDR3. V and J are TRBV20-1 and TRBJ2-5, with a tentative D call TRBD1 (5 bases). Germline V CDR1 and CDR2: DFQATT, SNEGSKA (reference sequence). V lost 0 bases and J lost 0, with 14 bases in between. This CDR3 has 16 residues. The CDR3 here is CSARDPSDSYQETQYF. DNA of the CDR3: TGCAGTGCTAGAGACCCCTCAGACAGCTACCAAGAGACCCAGTACTTC.

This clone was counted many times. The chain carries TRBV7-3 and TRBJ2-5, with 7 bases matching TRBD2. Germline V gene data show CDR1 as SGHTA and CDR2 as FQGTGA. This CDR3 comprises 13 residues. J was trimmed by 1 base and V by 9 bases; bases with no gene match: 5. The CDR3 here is CASARGVQETQYF. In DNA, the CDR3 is TGTGCCAGTGCCCGGGGGGTCCAAGAGACCCAGTACTTC.

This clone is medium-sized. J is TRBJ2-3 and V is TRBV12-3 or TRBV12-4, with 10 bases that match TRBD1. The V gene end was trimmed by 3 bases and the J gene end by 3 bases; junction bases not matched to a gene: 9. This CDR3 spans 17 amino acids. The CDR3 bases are TGTGCCAGCAGTTTGGTGGCCCGGGACAGGGGTACAGATACGCAGTATTTT. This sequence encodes CASSLVARDRGTDTQYF.

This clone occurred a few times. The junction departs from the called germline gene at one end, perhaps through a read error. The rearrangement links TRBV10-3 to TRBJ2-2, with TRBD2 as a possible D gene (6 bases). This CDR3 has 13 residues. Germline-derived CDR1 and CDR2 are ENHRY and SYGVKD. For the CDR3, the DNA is TGTGCCACGGGGGATGATATGTCCGGGGATCTGTTTTTT. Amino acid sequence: CATGDDMSGDLFF.

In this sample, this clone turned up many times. CDR3 in amino acids: CASSLTENEKLFF. Written as DNA, the CDR3 is TGTGCCAGCAGCTTGACAGAAAATGAAAAACTGTTTTTT. The V call is TRBV11-1, the J call TRBJ1-4, with D tentatively TRBD1 (5 bases). This CDR3 region has 13 residues. Germline V CDR1 and CDR2: SGHAT, FQDESV (reference sequence). Trimming removed 3 bases at V and 5 bases at J, with 7 bases between.

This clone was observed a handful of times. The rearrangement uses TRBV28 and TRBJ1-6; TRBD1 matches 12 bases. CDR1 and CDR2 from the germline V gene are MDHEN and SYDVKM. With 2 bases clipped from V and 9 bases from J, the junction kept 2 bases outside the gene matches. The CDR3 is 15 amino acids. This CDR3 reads CASSLGGQGASPLHF. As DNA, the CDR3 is TGTGCCAGCAGTTTAGGGGGACAGGGGGCTTCACCCCTCCACTTT.

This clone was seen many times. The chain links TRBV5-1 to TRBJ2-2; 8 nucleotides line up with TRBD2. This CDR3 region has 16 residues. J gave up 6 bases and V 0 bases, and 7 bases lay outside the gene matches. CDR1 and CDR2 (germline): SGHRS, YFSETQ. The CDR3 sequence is CASSLEVAGIAGELFF. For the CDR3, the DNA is TGCGCCAGCAGCTTGGAGGTAGCGGGAATAGCCGGGGAGCTGTTTTTT. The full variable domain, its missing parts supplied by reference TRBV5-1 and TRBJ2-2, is KAGVTQTPRYLIKTRGQQVTLSCSPISGHRSVSWYQQTPGQGLQFLFEYFSETQRNKGNFPGRFSGRQFSNSRSEMNVSTLELGDSALYLCASSLEVAGIAGELFFGEGSRLTVL.

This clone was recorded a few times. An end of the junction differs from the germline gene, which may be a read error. CDR3: CASIESRRVNEKLFF. In nucleotides, the CDR3 is TGTGCCAGCATTGAAAGTCGCAGGGTCAATGAAAAGCTGTTTTTT. This sequence joins TRBV6-1 and TRBJ1-4; TRBD1 might be the D (5 bases). CDR3 size: 15 residues. CDR1 is MNHNS, CDR2 SASEGT, per germline.

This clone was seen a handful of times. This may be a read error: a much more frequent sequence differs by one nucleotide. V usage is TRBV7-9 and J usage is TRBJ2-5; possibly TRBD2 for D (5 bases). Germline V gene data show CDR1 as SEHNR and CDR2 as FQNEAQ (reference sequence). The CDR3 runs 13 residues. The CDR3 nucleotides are TGTGCCAGCAGCGGTGGGAGCCAAGAGGCCCAGTACTTC. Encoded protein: CASSGGSQEAQYF.

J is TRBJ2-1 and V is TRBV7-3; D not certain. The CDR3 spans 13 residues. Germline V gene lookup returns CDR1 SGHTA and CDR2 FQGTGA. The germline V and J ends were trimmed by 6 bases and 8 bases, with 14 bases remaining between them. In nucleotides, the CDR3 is TGTGCCAGCAGTCCGACCCCTCGGTATGAGCAGTTCTTC. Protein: CASSPTPRYEQFF.

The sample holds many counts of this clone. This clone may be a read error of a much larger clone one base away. The CDR3, as DNA: TGTGCCAGTAGCACTATTACATCTGGAAGCACCATATATTTT. It translates to CASSTITSGSTIYF. The chain couples TRBV19 to TRBJ1-3; D uncertain. Germline V gene lookup returns CDR1 LNHDA and CDR2 SQIVND (reference sequence). This CDR3 comprises 14 residues.

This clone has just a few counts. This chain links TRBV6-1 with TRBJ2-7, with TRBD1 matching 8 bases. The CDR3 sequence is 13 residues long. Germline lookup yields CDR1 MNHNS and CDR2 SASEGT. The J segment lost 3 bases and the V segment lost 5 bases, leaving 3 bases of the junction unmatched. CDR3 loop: CASSSGQDYEQYF. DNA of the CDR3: TGTGCCAGCAGTTCGGGACAGGACTACGAGCAGTACTTC.

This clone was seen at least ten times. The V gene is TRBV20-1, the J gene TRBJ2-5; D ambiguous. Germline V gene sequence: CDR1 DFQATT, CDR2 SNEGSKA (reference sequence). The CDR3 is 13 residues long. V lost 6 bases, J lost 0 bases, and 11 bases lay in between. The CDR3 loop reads CSAGRWYQETQYF. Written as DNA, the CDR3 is TGCAGTGCCGGTCGGTGGTACCAAGAGACCCAGTACTTC.

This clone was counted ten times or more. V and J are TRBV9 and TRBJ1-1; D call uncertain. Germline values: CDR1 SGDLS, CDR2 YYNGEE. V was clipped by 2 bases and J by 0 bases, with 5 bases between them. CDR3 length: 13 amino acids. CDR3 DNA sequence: TGTGCCAGCAGCGTTAATGTGAACACTGAAGCTTTCTTT. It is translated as CASSVNVNTEAFF.

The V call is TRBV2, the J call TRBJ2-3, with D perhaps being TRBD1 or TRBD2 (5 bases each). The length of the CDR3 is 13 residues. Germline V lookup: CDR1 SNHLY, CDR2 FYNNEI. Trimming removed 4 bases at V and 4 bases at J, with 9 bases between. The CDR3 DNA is TGTGCCAGCAGTGGGGACGGGGCAGATACGCAGTATTTT. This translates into CASSGDGADTQYF. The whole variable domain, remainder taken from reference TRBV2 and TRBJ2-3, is EPEVTQTPSHQVTQMGQEVILRCVPISNHLYFYWYRQILGQKVEFLVSFYNNEISEKSEIFDDQFSVERPDGSNFTLKIRSTKLEDSAMYFCASSGDGADTQYFGPGTRLTVL.